The text below deals with one TCR beta chain. What it recognizes is unknown. TCRdb re-analysed the RT-PCR reads in MiXCR, keeping a single row per CDR3 protein. The data contain around 520,000 distinct CDR3 sequences, 10% to 15% of them singletons. The CDR3 consists of 14 residues. Between the trimmed V and J ends, which lost 4 bases and 1 base, there was a span of 5 bases. The data derive from a study of response to subunit inactivated influenza vaccine. Study-wide results and caveats: There was a suggestion from the authors that each seasonal influenza vaccination recruits few new T cells.

This sequence joins TRBV12-3 or TRBV12-4 and TRBJ2-6; unclear D gene. The sequence derives from a man aged 45-65 years who received an inactivated influenza vaccine. The sample here was PBMCs from blood, taken on the day of vaccination. This CDR3 is CASSYTSGANVLTF. For the CDR3, the DNA is TGTGCCAGCAGTTATACATCTGGGGCCAACGTCCTGACTTTC.